This is a list of T cell receptor beta chains from one sample in a study of cytomegalovirus exposure and HLA in healthy donors. Sequenced by immunoSEQ multiplex PCR; TCRdb stores in-frame clones only, minus some. Of 200,000 to 250,000 clones in the sample, about 81% were seen once. Source material: PBMCs. These receptors were taken from a woman in her 40s in good health and CMV-seropositive. CDR3s include the opening cysteine and the closing phenylalanine or tryptophan. The D gene is left open where the match is weak. A row's size may be missing; if present it is once, few, many or a size class.

j_gene: TRBJ1-2; v_gene: TRBV2; d_gene: .; abundance: .; CDR3nt: TGTGCCAGCAGTGAAGCGCTAGACGGTGACTATGGCTACACCTTC; CDR3aa: CASSEALDGDYGYTF
j_gene: TRBJ1-3; v_gene: TRBV7-9; d_gene: .; abundance: few; CDR3nt: TGTGCCAGCAGCCGGAGTGGAAACACCATATATTTT; CDR3aa: CASSRSGNTIYF
j_gene: TRBJ1-4; v_gene: TRBV19; d_gene: .; abundance: few; CDR3nt: TGTGCCAGTAGGGGGGGGGCTACTAATGAAAAACTGTTTTTT; CDR3aa: CASRGGATNEKLFF
j_gene: TRBJ2-1; v_gene: TRBV27; d_gene: TRBD1; abundance: .; CDR3nt: TGTGCCAGCAGTTTATCGATAAACTATGGACAGGGCCAGTTCTTC; CDR3aa: CASSLSINYGQGQFF
j_gene: TRBJ2-7; v_gene: TRBV2; d_gene: .; abundance: .; CDR3nt: TGTGCCAGCAGCTCAGACATAAACGAGCAGTACTTC; CDR3aa: CASSSDINEQYF
j_gene: TRBJ2-7; v_gene: TRBV7-2; d_gene: .; abundance: .; CDR3nt: TGTGCCAGCAGCTTAGTGGGGACTTTCTACGAGCAGTACTTC; CDR3aa: CASSLVGTFYEQYF
j_gene: TRBJ1-4; v_gene: TRBV5-6; d_gene: .; abundance: .; CDR3nt: TGTGCCAGCAGCTTGGCCGGGTTTAAGGCGCATGAAAAACTGTTTTTT; CDR3aa: CASSLAGFKAHEKLFF
j_gene: TRBJ2-7; v_gene: TRBV7-8; d_gene: .; abundance: .; CDR3nt: TGTGCCAGCAAAGACAGGAGCTCCTACGAGCAGTACTTC; CDR3aa: CASKDRSSYEQYF
j_gene: TRBJ1-1; v_gene: TRBV30; d_gene: .; abundance: .; CDR3nt: TGTGCCTGGAAATACACAGCGAACACTGAAGCTTTCTTT; CDR3aa: CAWKYTANTEAFF
j_gene: TRBJ2-2; v_gene: TRBV5-4; d_gene: TRBD2; abundance: few; CDR3nt: TGTGCCAGCAGCCTCGATCGGGGGGAGGTCACCGGGGAGCTGTTTTTT; CDR3aa: CASSLDRGEVTGELFF
j_gene: TRBJ1-3; v_gene: TRBV6-6; d_gene: .; abundance: .; CDR3nt: TGTGCCAGCAGCCGACAGCAGCAAGGAAACACCATATATTTT; CDR3aa: CASSRQQQGNTIYF
j_gene: TRBJ2-3; v_gene: TRBV5-1; d_gene: .; abundance: .; CDR3nt: TGCGCCAGCAGCTCTAAGGTTCGGCTAGCGACAGATACGCAGTATTTT; CDR3aa: CASSSKVRLATDTQYF
j_gene: TRBJ1-3; v_gene: TRBV6-6; d_gene: TRBD1; abundance: few; CDR3nt: TGTGCCAGCAGTTACGGGACAGGGCCAGGAAACACCATATATTTT; CDR3aa: CASSYGTGPGNTIYF
j_gene: TRBJ1-2; v_gene: TRBV5-6; d_gene: .; abundance: .; CDR3nt: TGTGCCAGCAGTTCGACAGATCCTTATTCCTTCTATGGCTACACCTTC; CDR3aa: CASSSTDPYSFYGYTF
j_gene: TRBJ1-6; v_gene: TRBV4-3; d_gene: .; abundance: .; CDR3nt: TGCGCCAGCAGCCAAGACCCGGGGTCAAAGGGACCCCTCCACTTT; CDR3aa: CASSQDPGSKGPLHF
j_gene: TRBJ2-7; v_gene: TRBV4-2; d_gene: .; abundance: .; CDR3nt: TGTGCCAGCAGCCAGGACCGGACGGGAGATATCGAGCAGTACTTC; CDR3aa: CASSQDRTGDIEQYF
j_gene: TRBJ1-5; v_gene: TRBV9; d_gene: TRBD1; abundance: .; CDR3nt: TGTGCCAGCAGCCCCGCCGGGACAGTCTTACAGCCCCAGCATTTT; CDR3aa: CASSPAGTVLQPQHF
j_gene: TRBJ2-2; v_gene: TRBV30; d_gene: .; abundance: .; CDR3nt: TGTGCCTGGGTACAGGCCACCGGGGAGCTGTTTTTT; CDR3aa: CAWVQATGELFF
j_gene: TRBJ1-2; v_gene: TRBV19; d_gene: TRBD1; abundance: .; CDR3nt: TGTGCCAGTAGTATAGAAGGCAGGGGGTTATATGGCTACACCTTC; CDR3aa: CASSIEGRGLYGYTF
j_gene: TRBJ1-1; v_gene: TRBV18; d_gene: TRBD1; abundance: .; CDR3nt: TGTGCCAGCTCACGTGGGACAGGGGATACGAACACTGAAGCTTTCTTT; CDR3aa: CASSRGTGDTNTEAFF
j_gene: TRBJ1-1; v_gene: TRBV5-1; d_gene: TRBD1; abundance: .; CDR3nt: TGCGCCAGCAGCTGGGGCGGACAGGGGGCGTCTGAAGCTTTCTTT; CDR3aa: CASSWGGQGASEAFF
j_gene: TRBJ1-2; v_gene: TRBV4-2; d_gene: .; abundance: .; CDR3nt: TGTGCCAGCAGCCAAGGGGAAGGGGGCTATGGCTACACCTTC; CDR3aa: CASSQGEGGYGYTF
j_gene: TRBJ2-5; v_gene: TRBV2; d_gene: .; abundance: .; CDR3nt: TGTGCCAGCTCCGGGGGCCAAGAGACCCAGTACTTC; CDR3aa: CASSGGQETQYF
j_gene: TRBJ2-1; v_gene: TRBV13; d_gene: TRBD2; abundance: .; CDR3nt: TGTGCCAGCAGCTTAGAAGAAGGGGGCGGGGGGGCGAATGAGCAGTTCTTC; CDR3aa: CASSLEEGGGGANEQFF
j_gene: TRBJ1-3; v_gene: TRBV28; d_gene: .; abundance: once; CDR3nt: TGTGCCAGCAGCACAGGGTCGGGAAACACCATATATTTT; CDR3aa: CASSTGSGNTIYF
j_gene: TRBJ1-2; v_gene: TRBV18; d_gene: .; abundance: once; CDR3nt: TGTGCCAGCTCACCTGCCGGGCTGTCGGGGGGCTCTCGGTTAGGTGGCTACACCTTC; CDR3aa: CASSPAGLSGGSRLGGYTF
j_gene: TRBJ2-3; v_gene: TRBV6-1; d_gene: .; abundance: .; CDR3nt: TGTGCCAGCAGTGGTGGTAAGCGCCTTAGCACAGATACGCAGTATTTT; CDR3aa: CASSGGKRLSTDTQYF
j_gene: TRBJ2-7; v_gene: TRBV7-2; d_gene: TRBD2; abundance: .; CDR3nt: TGTGCCAGCAGCTCTAGCGGGACTAGCTACGAGCAGTACTTC; CDR3aa: CASSSSGTSYEQYF
j_gene: TRBJ2-3; v_gene: TRBV30; d_gene: .; abundance: .; CDR3nt: TGTGCCTGGAGAACGGGGGGCACAGATACGCAGTATTTT; CDR3aa: CAWRTGGTDTQYF
j_gene: TRBJ2-6; v_gene: TRBV9; d_gene: TRBD1; abundance: .; CDR3nt: TGTGCCAGCAGCGTATACAGGGGAAGCTCTGGGGCCAACGTCCTGACTTTC; CDR3aa: CASSVYRGSSGANVLTF
j_gene: TRBJ2-3; v_gene: TRBV4-2; d_gene: TRBD2; abundance: .; CDR3nt: TGTGCCAGCAGCCAGAGCGGGGGGGCCGCAGATACGCAGTATTTT; CDR3aa: CASSQSGGAADTQYF
j_gene: TRBJ1-1; v_gene: TRBV7-9; d_gene: TRBD1; abundance: .; CDR3nt: TGTGCCAGCAGCTTTACAGGGGACCAGAACACTGAAGCTTTCTTT; CDR3aa: CASSFTGDQNTEAFF
j_gene: TRBJ1-2; v_gene: TRBV12-5; d_gene: TRBD1; abundance: .; CDR3nt: TGTGCTAGTGGAACACAGGGGGCGCGTGGCTACACCTTC; CDR3aa: CASGTQGARGYTF
j_gene: TRBJ2-1; v_gene: TRBV7-2; d_gene: TRBD2; abundance: .; CDR3nt: TGTGCCAGCAGCTTAGAGCGGGGCCCCGCCTACAATGAGCAGTTCTTC; CDR3aa: CASSLERGPAYNEQFF
j_gene: TRBJ2-1; v_gene: TRBV9; d_gene: TRBD2; abundance: .; CDR3nt: TGTGCCAGCAGCGTATCGGGCGGGAGGGCCAGCAATGAGCAGTTCTTC; CDR3aa: CASSVSGGRASNEQFF
j_gene: TRBJ2-3; v_gene: TRBV11-2; d_gene: TRBD2; abundance: .; CDR3nt: TGTGCCAGCAGCTTAACAGGACTAGCCCCCACAGATACGCAGTATTTT; CDR3aa: CASSLTGLAPTDTQYF
j_gene: TRBJ2-7; v_gene: TRBV27; d_gene: .; abundance: .; CDR3nt: TGTGCCAGCAGTTTATTTATAGGGGACGAGCAGTACTTC; CDR3aa: CASSLFIGDEQYF
j_gene: TRBJ1-2; v_gene: TRBV2; d_gene: TRBD1; abundance: .; CDR3nt: TGTGCCAGCAGTAGGGACAGGGGGCCCGTGAGTGATGGCTACACCTTC; CDR3aa: CASSRDRGPVSDGYTF
j_gene: TRBJ2-7; v_gene: TRBV7-3; d_gene: TRBD2; abundance: .; CDR3nt: TGTGCCAGCAGGGGAAGCGGGGGACCCTACGAGCAGTACTTC; CDR3aa: CASRGSGGPYEQYF
j_gene: TRBJ2-5; v_gene: TRBV5-6; d_gene: TRBD1; abundance: .; CDR3nt: TGTGCCAGCAGCCAGGACAGGGTCCAGACCCAGTACTTC; CDR3aa: CASSQDRVQTQYF
j_gene: TRBJ2-5; v_gene: TRBV7-7; d_gene: TRBD1; abundance: few; CDR3nt: TGTGCTAGCAGCTTACTCCCGGGACAGGGATGGGAGACCCAGTACTTC; CDR3aa: CASSLLPGQGWETQYF
j_gene: TRBJ2-3; v_gene: TRBV2; d_gene: TRBD2; abundance: .; CDR3nt: TGTGCCAGCACCAGGACTAGCGGGAATACAGATACGCAGTATTTT; CDR3aa: CASTRTSGNTDTQYF
j_gene: TRBJ1-6; v_gene: TRBV2; d_gene: TRBD1; abundance: .; CDR3nt: TGTGCCAGCAGTGAATTTCAGGGGGGTAATTCACCCCTCCACTTT; CDR3aa: CASSEFQGGNSPLHF
j_gene: TRBJ2-4; v_gene: TRBV4-2; d_gene: .; abundance: once; CDR3nt: TGTGCCAGCAGCCAAGATGCTGTAGCGGTCAAAAACATTCAGTACTTC; CDR3aa: CASSQDAVAVKNIQYF
j_gene: TRBJ2-1; v_gene: TRBV29-1; d_gene: TRBD1; abundance: .; CDR3nt: TGCAGCGTTTATGGACAGGAATACAATGAGCAGTTCTTC; CDR3aa: CSVYGQEYNEQFF
j_gene: TRBJ1-3; v_gene: TRBV4-2; d_gene: .; abundance: few; CDR3nt: TGTGCCAGCAGCCAAGAGCGGGGAAGTACTGGAAACACCATATATTTT; CDR3aa: CASSQERGSTGNTIYF
j_gene: TRBJ2-7; v_gene: TRBV15; d_gene: TRBD1; abundance: .; CDR3nt: TGTGCCACCAGCAGGGTAAGGATGTCCGACAGGGAAACCTACGAGCAGTACTTC; CDR3aa: CATSRVRMSDRETYEQYF
j_gene: TRBJ1-2; v_gene: TRBV7-9; d_gene: .; abundance: .; CDR3nt: TGTTCCAGCAACTTCAGGGTTGGCTACACCTTC; CDR3aa: CSSNFRVGYTF
j_gene: TRBJ1-1; v_gene: TRBV7-9; d_gene: .; abundance: .; CDR3nt: TGTGCCAGCAGTGTCATGAACACTGAAGCTTTCTTT; CDR3aa: CASSVMNTEAFF
j_gene: TRBJ1-4; v_gene: TRBV6-4; d_gene: TRBD1; abundance: .; CDR3nt: TGTGCCAGCAGTTTGCATCCGGGACAGGGTGATGAAAAACTGTTTTTT; CDR3aa: CASSLHPGQGDEKLFF
j_gene: TRBJ2-3; v_gene: TRBV7-9; d_gene: TRBD1; abundance: .; CDR3nt: TGTGCCAGCAGCCCTTCGGACAGGGCTACAGATACGCAGTATTTT; CDR3aa: CASSPSDRATDTQYF
j_gene: TRBJ2-1; v_gene: TRBV7-8; d_gene: TRBD2; abundance: .; CDR3nt: TGTGCCAGCTTCGAAAGGGTCGGGGCTCTAGCGGGCACCCCCTCCTACAATGAGCAGTTCTTC; CDR3aa: CASFERVGALAGTPSYNEQFF
j_gene: TRBJ2-5; v_gene: TRBV7-3; d_gene: TRBD2; abundance: .; CDR3nt: TGTGCCAGCAGCCCTAACCGTTGGACTAGCGGTCCGGAAGCCCTAGAGACCCAGTACTTC; CDR3aa: CASSPNRWTSGPEALETQYF
j_gene: TRBJ1-1; v_gene: TRBV5-1; d_gene: TRBD1; abundance: .; CDR3nt: TGCGCCAGCAGCTCTTCAATGACAGGGAGAAACACTGAAGCTTTCTTT; CDR3aa: CASSSSMTGRNTEAFF
j_gene: TRBJ1-2; v_gene: TRBV6-5; d_gene: TRBD1; abundance: once; CDR3nt: TGTGCCAGCAGTCCCGGGACAGGGACTCATGGCTACACCTTC; CDR3aa: CASSPGTGTHGYTF
j_gene: TRBJ1-2; v_gene: TRBV7-9; d_gene: TRBD1; abundance: .; CDR3nt: TGTTCCAGCAGTCCCGGACAGGAATCCTATGGCTACACCTTC; CDR3aa: CSSSPGQESYGYTF
j_gene: TRBJ2-2; v_gene: TRBV10-3; d_gene: TRBD2; abundance: .; CDR3nt: TGTGCCATCACGACTAGCGGAAACACCGGGGAGCTGTTTTTT; CDR3aa: CAITTSGNTGELFF
j_gene: TRBJ1-1; v_gene: TRBV5-1; d_gene: TRBD1; abundance: .; CDR3nt: TGCGCCAGCAGCGCGACCGGGACAGGGGGCACTGAAGCTTTCTTT; CDR3aa: CASSATGTGGTEAFF
j_gene: TRBJ2-3; v_gene: TRBV30; d_gene: .; abundance: few; CDR3nt: TGTGCCTGGAGTGTAGGTAACGGGGTCTCAGGCACAGATACGCAGTATTTT; CDR3aa: CAWSVGNGVSGTDTQYF
j_gene: TRBJ1-1; v_gene: TRBV29-1; d_gene: TRBD1; abundance: .; CDR3nt: TGCAGCGCAAGGTGGCGGGACAGGGGGGATCGGACTGAAGCTTTCTTT; CDR3aa: CSARWRDRGDRTEAFF